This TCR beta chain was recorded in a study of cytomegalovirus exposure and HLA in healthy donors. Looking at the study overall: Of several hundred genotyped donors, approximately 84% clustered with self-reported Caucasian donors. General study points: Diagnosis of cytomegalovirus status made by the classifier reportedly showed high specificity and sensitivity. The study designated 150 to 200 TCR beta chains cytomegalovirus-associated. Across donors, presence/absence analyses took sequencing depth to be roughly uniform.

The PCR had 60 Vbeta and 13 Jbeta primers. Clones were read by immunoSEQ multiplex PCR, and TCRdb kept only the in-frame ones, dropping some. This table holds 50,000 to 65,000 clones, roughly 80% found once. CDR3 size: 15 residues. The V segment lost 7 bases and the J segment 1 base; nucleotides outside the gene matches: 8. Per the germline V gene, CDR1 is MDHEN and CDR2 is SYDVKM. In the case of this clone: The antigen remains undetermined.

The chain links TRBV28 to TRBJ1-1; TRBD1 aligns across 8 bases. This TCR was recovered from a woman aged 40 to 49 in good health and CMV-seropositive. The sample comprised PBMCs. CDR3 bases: TGTGCCAGCACCCGGACAGGGCTCTCGAACACTGAAGCTTTCTTT. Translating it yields CASTRTGLSNTEAFF. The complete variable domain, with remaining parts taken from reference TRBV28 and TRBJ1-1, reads DVKVTQSSRYLVKRTGEKVFLECVQDMDHENMFWYRQDPGLGLRLIYFSYDVKMKEKGDIPEGYSVSREKKERFSLILESASTNQTSMYLCASTRTGLSNTEAFFGQGTRLTVV.